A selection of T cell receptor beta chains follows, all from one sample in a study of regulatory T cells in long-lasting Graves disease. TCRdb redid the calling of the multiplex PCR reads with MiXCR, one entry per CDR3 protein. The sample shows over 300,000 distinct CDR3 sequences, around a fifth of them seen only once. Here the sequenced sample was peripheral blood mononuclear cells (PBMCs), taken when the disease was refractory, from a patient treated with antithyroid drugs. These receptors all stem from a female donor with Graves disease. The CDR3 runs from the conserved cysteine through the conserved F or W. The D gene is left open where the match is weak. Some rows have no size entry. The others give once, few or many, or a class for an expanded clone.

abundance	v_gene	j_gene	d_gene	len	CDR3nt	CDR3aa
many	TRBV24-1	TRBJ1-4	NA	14	TGTGCCACCAGTGAAGAGGGGGGTAATGAAAAACTGTTTTTT	CATSEEGGNEKLFF
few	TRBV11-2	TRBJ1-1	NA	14	TGTGCCAGCAGCCGAACAGGGCTTGTCACTGAAGCTTTCTTT	CASSRTGLVTEAFF
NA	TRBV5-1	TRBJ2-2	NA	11	TGCGCCTCGGCTGTTACCGGGGAGCTGTTTTTT	CASAVTGELFF
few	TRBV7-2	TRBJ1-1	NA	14	TGTGCCAGCAGCTTAGTTCCCAGGGGAACTGAAGCTTTCTTT	CASSLVPRGTEAFF
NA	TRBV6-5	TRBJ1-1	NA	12	TGTGCCAGCAGTTACTGGCAAGGGGAAGCTTTCTTT	CASSYWQGEAFF
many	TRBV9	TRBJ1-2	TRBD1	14	TGTGCCAGCAGCGTAGACAGGGGGAACTATGGCTACACCTTC	CASSVDRGNYGYTF
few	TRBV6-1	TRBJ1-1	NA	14	TGTGCCAGCAGCCTAAGGGGGGGCTACACTGAAGCTTTCTTT	CASSLRGGYTEAFF
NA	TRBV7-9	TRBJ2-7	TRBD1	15	TGTGCCAGCAGCCTACCAGCGGACAGGGCTGACGAGCAGTACTTC	CASSLPADRADEQYF
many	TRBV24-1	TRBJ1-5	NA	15	TGTGCCACCAGTGATACCTGGGACCCCAATCAGCCCCAGCATTTT	CATSDTWDPNQPQHF
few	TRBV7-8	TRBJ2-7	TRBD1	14	TGTGCCAGCAGTTCCCTGCGACAGGGGTGGGAGCAGTACTTC	CASSSLRQGWEQYF
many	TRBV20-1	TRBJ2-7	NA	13	TGCAGTGCTAGAGATCAGGTTGGTGGCAAGCAGTACTTC	CSARDQVGGKQYF
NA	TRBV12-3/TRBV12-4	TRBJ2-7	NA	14	TGTGCCAGCAGTTACGGCAGGGAGTCCTACGAGCAGTACTTC	CASSYGRESYEQYF
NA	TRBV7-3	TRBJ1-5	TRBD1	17	TGCGCCAGCAGCCAGAAGCGGGACAGGGGGAGCAATCAGCCCCAGCATTTT	CASSQKRDRGSNQPQHF
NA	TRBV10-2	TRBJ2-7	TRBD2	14	TGCGCCAGCAGTGGCCTAGCGGGGGGCGACGAGCAGTACTTC	CASSGLAGGDEQYF
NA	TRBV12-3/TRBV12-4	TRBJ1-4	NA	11	TGTGCCAGCAGTTTGAGCGGGAAACTGATCTTT	CASSLSGKLIF
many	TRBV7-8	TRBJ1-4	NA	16	TGTGCCAGCAGCCCGACCAGGGGAGGGGATAATGAAAAACTGTTTTTT	CASSPTRGGDNEKLFF
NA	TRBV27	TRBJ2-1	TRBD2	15	TGTGCCAGCAGCCTACTAGCGGGAGGGCCCAATGCGCAGTTCTTC	CASSLLAGGPNAQFF
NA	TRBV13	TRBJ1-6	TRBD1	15	TGTGCCAGCAGTATCAGGGGGCTCTATAATTCACCCCTCCACTTT	CASSIRGLYNSPLHF
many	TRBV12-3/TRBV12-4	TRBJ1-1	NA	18	TGTGCCAGCAGCAGAAGATACAGGGATTTAAAGGTGAACACTGAAGCTTTCTTT	CASSRRYRDLKVNTEAFF
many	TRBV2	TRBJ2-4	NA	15	TGTGCCAGCAGTGTTGGGGGAAAGGCCAAAAACATTCAGTACTTC	CASSVGGKAKNIQYF
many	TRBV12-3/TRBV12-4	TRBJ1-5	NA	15	TGTGCCAGCAGCCCCAGCGCGGTCCGTGATCAGCCCCAGCATTTT	CASSPSAVRDQPQHF
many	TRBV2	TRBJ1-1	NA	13	TGTGCCAGCAGTGAAAGCCGGAGCACTGAAGCTTTCTTT	CASSESRSTEAFF
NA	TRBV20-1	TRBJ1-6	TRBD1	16	TGCAGTGCTAGAGAACCCACAGGGGGGGATAATTCACCCCTCCACTTT	CSAREPTGGDNSPLHF
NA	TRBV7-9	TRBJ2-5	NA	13	TGTGCCAGCAGCTTAGAAATTCAAGAGACCCAGTACTTC	CASSLEIQETQYF
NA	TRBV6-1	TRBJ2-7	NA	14	TGTGCCAGCTCCCCGGGAAGTTTCTACTACGAGCAGTACTTC	CASSPGSFYYEQYF
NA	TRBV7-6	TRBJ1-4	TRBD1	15	TGTGCCAGCAGCTTAGCGGGGACAGGGACCGAAAAACTGTTTTTT	CASSLAGTGTEKLFF
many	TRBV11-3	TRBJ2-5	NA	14	TGTGCCAGCAGCTTAGATCTGGGTTACGAGACCCAGTACTTC	CASSLDLGYETQYF
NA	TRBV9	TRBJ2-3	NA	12	TGTGCCAGCAGCACCTACACAGATACGCAGTATTTT	CASSTYTDTQYF
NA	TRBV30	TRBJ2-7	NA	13	TGTGCCTGGAGCGTGGGAGCCACCTACGAGCAGTACTTC	CAWSVGATYEQYF
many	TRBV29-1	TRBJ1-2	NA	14	TGCAGCGTCACCGCGGCAGGGGCAAACTATGGCTACACCTTC	CSVTAAGANYGYTF
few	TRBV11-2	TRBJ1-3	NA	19	TGTGCCAGCACCGAATTGAAACGGACCGGGGGGAACTCTGGAAACACCATATATTTT	CASTELKRTGGNSGNTIYF
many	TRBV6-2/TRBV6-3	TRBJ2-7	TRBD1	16	TGTGCCAGCAGTTACCCTAGACAGGGGTCCACCTACGAGCAGTACTTC	CASSYPRQGSTYEQYF
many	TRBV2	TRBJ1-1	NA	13	TGTGCCAGCAGTCCTCAGATGAACACTGAAGCTTTCTTT	CASSPQMNTEAFF
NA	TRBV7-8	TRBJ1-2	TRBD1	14	TGTGCCAGCAGCTTAGGGGACAGGGGTGTTGGCTACACCTTC	CASSLGDRGVGYTF
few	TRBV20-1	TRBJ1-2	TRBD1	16	TGCAGTGCTTCAGGGGGCGCCAGTCCGAACTACTATGGCTACACCTTC	CSASGGASPNYYGYTF
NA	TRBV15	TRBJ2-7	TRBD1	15	TGTGCCACCAGCAGGGACAGGGACAGGGCATCAGAGCAGTACTTC	CATSRDRDRASEQYF
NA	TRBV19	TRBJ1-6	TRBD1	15	TGTGCCAGTAGTACCCGGACAGGGAGATATTCATCCCTCCACTTT	CASSTRTGRYSSLHF
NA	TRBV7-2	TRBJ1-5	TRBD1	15	TGTACCAGCAGCTTATGGGGACAGTCTAATCAGCCCCAGCATTTT	CTSSLWGQSNQPQHF
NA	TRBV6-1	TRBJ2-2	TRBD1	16	TGTGCCAGCAGTGAGAGAACAGGGGCGAGTACGGGGGAGCTGTTTTTT	CASSERTGASTGELFF
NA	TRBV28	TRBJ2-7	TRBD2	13	TGTGCCACCGCTAGCGGGAGCACCTACGAGCAGTACTTC	CATASGSTYEQYF
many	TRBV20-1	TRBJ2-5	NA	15	TGCAGTGCGGCTAGGGAGTGGGATCCTCGAGAGACCCAGTACTTC	CSAAREWDPRETQYF
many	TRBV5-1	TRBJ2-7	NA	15	TGCGCCAGCAGCTTGAGAGTCACGGACTCCTACGAGCAGTACTTC	CASSLRVTDSYEQYF
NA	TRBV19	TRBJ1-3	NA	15	TGTGCCAGTAGTATATCCAGGAGCGGCGGAAACACCATATATTTT	CASSISRSGGNTIYF
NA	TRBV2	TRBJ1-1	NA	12	TGTGCCAGCACTCTCCGTCTCACTGAAGCTTTCTTT	CASTLRLTEAFF
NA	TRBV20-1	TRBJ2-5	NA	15	TGCAGTGCTAGGGTAGGGGGGTCCTTCCGGGAGACCCAGTACTTC	CSARVGGSFRETQYF
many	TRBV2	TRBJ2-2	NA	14	TGTGCCAGCAGTGAAGCCAAGAACACCGGGGAGCTGTTTTTT	CASSEAKNTGELFF
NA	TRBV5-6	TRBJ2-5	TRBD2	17	TGTGCCAGCAGCCTTTGGTTGACTAGCGGGAGCCGGGAGACCCAGTACTTC	CASSLWLTSGSRETQYF
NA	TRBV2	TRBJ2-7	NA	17	TGTGCCAGCAGTGCAACGTCCTCAGTAGCCGGGCGATACGAGCAGTACTTC	CASSATSSVAGRYEQYF
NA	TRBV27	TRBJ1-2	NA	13	TGTGCCAGCAGTTTCGGGACGGGCTATGGCTACACCTTC	CASSFGTGYGYTF
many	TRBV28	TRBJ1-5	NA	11	TGTGCCAGCAGCTCATATCAGCCCCAGCATTTT	CASSSYQPQHF
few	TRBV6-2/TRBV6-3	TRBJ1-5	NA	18	TGTGCCAGCAGTTATGAGGCCCCGATTAGCTATAGCAATCAGCCCCAGCATTTT	CASSYEAPISYSNQPQHF
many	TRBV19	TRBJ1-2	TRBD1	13	TGTGCCAGTAGTATCAGGGGGAACTATGGCTACACCTTC	CASSIRGNYGYTF
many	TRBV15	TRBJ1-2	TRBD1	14	TGTGCCACCAGCAGAGGGAAGACAGGGTACGGCTACACCTTC	CATSRGKTGYGYTF